The 21 T cell receptor beta chains in this list originate from one sample, sequenced in a study of graft-versus-host responses after intestinal transplantation (dated by TCRdb to the early 2020s). The library was obtained by the immunoSEQ multiplex PCR assay. TCRdb took this table from immuneACCESS and kept in-frame rearrangements with V and J called. Such tables lack part of the clones; where checked against another copy, unresolved V genes explain under half of the gap, and the rest is unexplained. This sample holds 90,000 to 130,000 clones; roughly 95% were observed only once. The biggest ten clones account for 0.4% to 0.55% of the sample. Which antigens these TCRs recognize remains unknown. The time point tag for this specimen amounts to: cells obtained before transplantation from donor or recipient. The sample in question was unstimulated CD8+ T cells sorted from spleen or lymph node cells, obtained before intestinal transplant. Source of these receptors: a human donor who received an intestinal transplant.

The V call is TRBV19, the J call TRBJ2-7, with D unclear. V lost 8 bases, J lost 2 bases, and 13 bases lay in between. Per germline, CDR1 LNHDA and CDR2 SQIVND (reference sequence). There are 13 residues in the CDR3. The DNA of the CDR3 is TGTGCCAGTTCGTGGGCGCTTGCCTACGAGCAGTACTTC. It yields the protein CASSWALAYEQYF.

The genes are TRBV11-2 and TRBJ2-3; TRBD2 aligns across 8 bases. The CDR3 runs 15 residues. After removal of 5 bases from V and 2 bases from J, the junction contained 6 bases not matched to a gene. Germline V CDR1 and CDR2: SGHAT, FQNNGV. The CDR3 bases are TGTGCCAGCAGCCACAGCGGGAGCTACACAGATACGCAGTATTTT. This gives the protein CASSHSGSYTDTQYF. Together with reference TRBV11-2 and TRBJ2-3, the CDR3 gives the full variable domain: EAGVAQSPRYKIIEKRQSVAFWCNPISGHATLYWYQQILGQGPKLLIQFQNNGVVDDSQLPKDRFSAERLKGVDSTLKIQPAKLEDSAVYLCASSHSGSYTDTQYFGPGTRLTVL.

Here the CDR3 reads CASSLPHVGTGYTGELFF. DNA of the CDR3: TGTGCCAGCAGTTTACCCCACGTAGGGACAGGATACACCGGGGAGCTGTTTTTT. The chain recombines TRBV28 with TRBJ2-2; 8 positions match TRBD1. The CDR3 sequence is 18 residues long. Germline assignment: CDR1 MDHEN and CDR2 SYDVKM. Unmatched junction bases numbered 11, after V lost 2 bases and J lost 3 bases.

This chain connects TRBV5-8 to TRBJ2-3, with 7 bases identical to TRBD2. Germline V CDR1 and CDR2: SGHTS, YDEGEE. The CDR3 runs to 15 residues. With V trimmed by 0 bases and J by 4 bases, 5 bases remained unmatched. The DNA for the CDR3 is TGTGCCAGCAGCTTGGCCGGACTAGAGTCAGATACGCAGTATTTT. Translated: CASSLAGLESDTQYF.

The chain couples TRBV29-1 to TRBJ2-5; D gene uncertain. CDR1 and CDR2 (germline): SQVTM, ANQGSEA. V lost 3 bases and J 5 bases, leaving 13 bases between the germline ends. The CDR3 loop spans 13 amino acids. The CDR3 sequence: CSVEVTPPETQYF. Here the CDR3 DNA reads TGCAGCGTTGAGGTCACCCCGCCGGAGACCCAGTACTTC.

The V gene is TRBV6-5, the J gene TRBJ1-1; D gene uncertain. Trimming left V 0 bases short and J 0 bases short, with 8 bases between. This CDR3 spans 15 amino acids. From germline, CDR1 is MNHEY and CDR2 SVGAGI. The CDR3 DNA reads TGTGCCAGCAGTTACTCATCCGGACTGAACACTGAAGCTTTCTTT. This encodes CASSYSSGLNTEAFF.

The genes are TRBV19 and TRBJ2-2, with D perhaps matching TRBD2 (5 bases). There are 13 residues in the CDR3. The ends were cut back, 3 bases at V and 6 bases at J, with 8 bases in the middle. CDR1 LNHDA and CDR2 SQIVND come from the germline V gene (reference sequence). The chain's CDR3 is CASSMKAAGELFF. The CDR3 DNA reads TGTGCCAGTAGTATGAAAGCGGCCGGGGAGCTGTTTTTT.

The genes are TRBV27 and TRBJ2-5; TRBD2 matches at 7 bases. Losses at the gene ends were 6 bases for V and 2 bases for J; bases not matched to a gene: 9. There are 15 residues in the CDR3. Per the germline V gene, CDR1 is MNHEY and CDR2 is SMNVEV (reference sequence). CDR3 residues: CASSSSAGIQETQYF. The CDR3 DNA is TGTGCCAGCAGCTCCTCAGCGGGGATACAAGAGACCCAGTACTTC.

The chain combines TRBV6-5 with TRBJ1-5, with TRBD1 as a possible D gene (5 bases). Trimming took 7 bases from V and 2 from J, leaving 15 bases between them. The CDR3 consists of 15 residues. CDR1 and CDR2 (germline): MNHEY, SVGAGI. This CDR3 is CASTNWVGGNQPQHF. In DNA, the CDR3 is TGTGCCAGCACGAATTGGGTGGGGGGCAATCAGCCCCAGCATTTT.

The chain employs TRBV9 and TRBJ2-5, with 10 bases lining up with TRBD1. This CDR3 is 14 amino acids long. The junction had 11 bases not matched to a gene; V was cut back by 8 bases and J by 7 bases. Germline V gene data show CDR1 as SGDLS and CDR2 as YYNGEE. Written as DNA, the CDR3 is TGTGCCAGTTCTGACAGGGGGCAGAGCGGGACCCAGTACTTC. Translated, it gives CASSDRGQSGTQYF. Full variable domain (rest looked up from reference TRBV9 and TRBJ2-5): DSGVTQTPKHLITATGQRVTLRCSPRSGDLSVYWYQQSLDQGLQFLIQYYNGEERAKGNILERFSAQQFPDLHSELNLSSLELGDSALYFCASSDRGQSGTQYFGPGTRLLVL.

The rearrangement joins TRBV6-1 to TRBJ1-1, with D perhaps matching TRBD1 (6 bases). From germline, CDR1 is MNHNS and CDR2 SASEGT. The CDR3 runs 14 residues. V lost 6 bases and J lost 1, with 12 bases in between. The CDR3 sequence is CASRVRDTNTEAFF. As DNA, the CDR3 is TGTGCCAGCAGGGTCCGGGACACGAACACTGAAGCTTTCTTT.

This clone was detected once. V is TRBV19 and J is TRBJ1-2, with TRBD1 as a possible D gene (5 bases). CDR1 is LNHDA, CDR2 SQIVND, per germline (reference sequence). This CDR3 region has 12 residues. Trimming shortened V by 3 bases and J by 8 bases, and 10 bases separated the two germline ends. CDR3 bases: TGTGCCAGTAGTATTTTTGACAGCGGCTACACCTTC. The encoded protein is CASSIFDSGYTF.

The V gene is TRBV11-2, the J gene TRBJ1-3; no firm D call. V was cut by 1 base and J by 0 bases, with 10 bases left in between. CDR1 is SGHAT and CDR2 is FQNNGV in the germline V gene. CDR3 size: 16 residues. The CDR3 protein is CASSLAPPYSGNTIYF. CDR3 coding DNA: TGTGCCAGCAGCTTAGCCCCCCCTTACTCTGGAAACACCATATATTTT.

The chain has TRBV5-6 and TRBJ1-3, with a weak D call TRBD1 (5 bases). CDR1 and CDR2 from the germline V gene are SGHDT and YYEEEE. V lost 2 bases to trimming and J lost 14 bases, with 14 bases between them. This CDR3 is 12 amino acids long. The DNA of the CDR3 is TGTGCCAGCAGCTTTGGTAGAGGACACCTATATTTT. Translation: CASSFGRGHLYF.

CDR3: CASSAPPALAANEQFF. DNA for the CDR3: TGTGCCAGCAGCGCACCTCCCGCACTAGCCGCCAATGAGCAGTTCTTC. The chain has TRBV7-2 and TRBJ2-1; D is possibly TRBD2 (6 bases). This CDR3 has 16 amino acids. The ends were cut back, 5 bases at V and 6 bases at J, with 20 bases in the middle. Germline CDR1 and CDR2: SGHTA and FQGNSA.

The chain has TRBV27 and TRBJ2-1; no reliable D call. Germline V gene sequence: CDR1 MNHEY, CDR2 SMNVEV (reference sequence). The CDR3 is 13 amino acids. V was clipped by 5 bases and J by 5 bases, with 10 bases between them. CDR3 DNA sequence: TGTGCCAGCAGTCCCATACGGCACAATGAGCAGTTCTTC. It specifies CASSPIRHNEQFF.

The chain combines TRBV11-2 with TRBJ1-3; D uncertain. In germline, CDR1 is SGHAT, CDR2 FQNNGV. CDR3 length: 15 amino acids. Trimming took off 0 bases at V and 4 bases at J, with 10 bases between the two ends. The CDR3, as DNA: TGTGCCAGCAGCTTAGATAACATTCCGGGAAACACCATATATTTT. Translating gives CASSLDNIPGNTIYF.

The V gene is TRBV28, the J gene TRBJ2-3; D gene ambiguous. Germline-derived CDR1 and CDR2 are MDHEN and SYDVKM. The CDR3 spans 14 residues. V was clipped by 1 base and J by 0 bases, with 5 bases between them. The CDR3 region is CASSLFGSTDTQYF. The DNA for the CDR3 is TGTGCCAGCAGTTTATTTGGTAGCACAGATACGCAGTATTTT.

This clone was observed once. The rearrangement joins TRBV30 to TRBJ2-5; D remains unclear. V was pared by 5 bases and J by 5 bases, with 18 bases between. CDR3 length: 14 residues. The V gene's germline CDR1 is GTSNPN and CDR2 SVGIG (reference sequence). The chain's CDR3 is CAWAPDVGRETQYF. In DNA form, the CDR3 reads TGTGCCTGGGCGCCTGACGTGGGCAGGGAGACCCAGTACTTC. Full variable domain (missing parts from reference TRBV30 and TRBJ2-5): SQTIHQWPATLVQPVGSPLSLECTVEGTSNPNLYWYRQAAGRGLQLLFYSVGIGQISSEVPQNLSASRPQDRQFILSSKKLLLSDSGFYLCAWAPDVGRETQYFGPGTRLLVL.

The rearrangement uses TRBV6-1 and TRBJ2-7; 8 bases are a match to TRBD1. This CDR3 contains 16 residues. Germline-derived CDR1 and CDR2 are MNHNS and SASEGT. J lost 4 bases, V lost 3 bases, and 11 bases had no gene match. For the CDR3, the DNA is TGTGCCAGCAGTGAGCCAGTGGTCCAGGGGGCTTACGAGCAGTACTTC. Translating it yields CASSEPVVQGAYEQYF.

This rearrangement joins TRBV19 to TRBJ2-1; possibly TRBD2 for D (6 bases). The CDR3 loop spans 13 amino acids. Trimming removed 3 bases at V and 4 bases at J, with 7 bases between. CDR1 is LNHDA, CDR2 SQIVND, per germline (reference sequence). CDR3 sequence (DNA): TGTGCCAGTAGTATGACTAGATACAATGAGCAGTTCTTC. Translation gives CASSMTRYNEQFF.